This TCR beta chain is from a study of cytomegalovirus exposure and HLA in healthy donors. Study observations and caveats: Per a prior analysis, the majority of TCR beta V segments were productive roughly 90% or roughly 30% of the time.

In regard to this clone: Antigen specificity is unknown.

The PCR had 60 Vbeta and 13 Jbeta primers. This table comes from immunoSEQ multiplex PCR, and its TCRdb copy is limited to in-frame clones, with some not included. The data show about 150,000 clones, just under 80% seen once. CDR3 length: 15 residues. Trimming cost V 2 bases and J 6 bases, with 11 bases left between them. Germline V lookup: CDR1 MNHEY, CDR2 SMNVEV (reference sequence). The rearrangement joins TRBV27 to TRBJ1-6, with a possible D match to TRBD1 (5 bases). Sequencing was done on a sample of PBMCs. The receptor was derived from a woman between 50 and 59 years old in good health and CMV-seropositive. This CDR3 is CASSLGGGFNSPLHF. In nucleotides, the CDR3 is TGTGCCAGCAGTTTAGGGGGGGGGTTTAATTCACCCCTCCACTTT.